These 26 T cell receptor beta chains came from one sample sequenced in a study of beta chain features in type 1 diabetes (dated by TCRdb to 2016 to 2019). The library was prepared using the immunoSEQ multiplex PCR assay. The High Capacity cDNA Reverse Transcription Kit was used to reverse transcribe all of the isolated RNA, meaning that expressed TCRB transcripts were what got sequenced. Held by TCRdb, this immuneACCESS table contains in-frame sequences only and omits some clones. Under half of the omission traces to an unresolved V gene where checked; the cause of the rest is unknown. For this sample the table gives 250,000 to 350,000 clones, of which roughly 15% were detected only once. The ten most abundant clones make up around 7% of the sample. The sequenced sample consisted of central memory CD4+ T cells from blood. These receptor sequences come from a man younger than 40 in good health.

This clone showed up many times. This rearrangement joins TRBV7-2 to TRBJ1-1, with 9 bases aligning to TRBD1. This CDR3 has 14 amino acids. The ends lost 4 bases at V and 4 bases at J; junction bases unmatched: 4. In germline, CDR1 is SGHTA, CDR2 FQGNSA. The CDR3 protein is CASSYTGGLTEAFF. CDR3 nucleotide sequence: TGTGCCAGCAGCTACACAGGGGGCCTCACTGAAGCTTTCTTT.

In its sample, this clone was seen a few times. V gene TRBV7-2 combines with J gene TRBJ1-5; 10 positions match TRBD1. Germline V CDR1 and CDR2: SGHTA, FQGNSA. The V and J ends lost 4 bases and 4 bases, in that order; junction bases with no gene match: 1. This CDR3 is 14 amino acids long. The CDR3 loop reads CASSWGQGNQPQHF. CDR3 in DNA: TGTGCCAGCAGCTGGGGACAGGGGAATCAGCCCCAGCATTTT.

J is TRBJ2-1 and V is TRBV4-3, with 8 nucleotides matching TRBD2. CDR1 LGHNA and CDR2 YSLEER come from the germline V gene. This CDR3 has 16 residues. Germline trimming cut 0 bases from V and 4 bases from J; bases unmatched to any gene: 5. The CDR3 sequence: CASSQDPREVYNEQFF. In DNA form, the CDR3 reads TGCGCCAGCAGCCAAGATCCGCGGGAGGTTTACAATGAGCAGTTCTTC.

The rearrangement uses TRBV19 and TRBJ2-2, with TRBD1 matching 9 bases. V lost 4 bases and J lost 8; bases outside the gene matches: 8. Germline V gives CDR1 LNHDA, CDR2 SQIVND (reference sequence). This CDR3 has 15 residues. Here the CDR3 DNA reads TGTGCCAGTAGTACTCAGGGACAGGGTCAGGGGGAGCTGTTTTTT. Protein: CASSTQGQGQGELFF.

This clone occurred a few times. The V gene is TRBV30, the J gene TRBJ1-1; 9 bases are a match to TRBD1. The ends lost 1 base at V and 4 bases at J; junction bases unmatched: 1. CDR1 and CDR2 from the germline V gene are GTSNPN and SVGIG (reference sequence). The length of the CDR3 is 13 residues. The CDR3, as DNA: TGTGCCTGGAGTGAGGACAGGGGCACTGAAGCTTTCTTT. Amino acids: CAWSEDRGTEAFF.

There are a few counts of this clone. This rearrangement joins TRBV2 to TRBJ1-2; tentative D call: TRBD1 (5 bases). V was shortened by 5 bases and J by 5 bases, with 9 bases between the two germline ends. Germline V CDR1 and CDR2: SNHLY, FYNNEI. The CDR3 loop spans 12 amino acids. In DNA form, the CDR3 reads TGTGCCAGCAGTTTCAGGGATTATGGCTACACCTTC. It encodes CASSFRDYGYTF.

This sequence joins TRBV4-3 and TRBJ1-6; D gene ambiguous. V was shortened by 3 bases and J by 8 bases, with 8 bases between the two germline ends. This CDR3 comprises 13 residues. Germline V gives CDR1 LGHNA, CDR2 YSLEER. The CDR3 protein is CASSQSRDSPLHF. Written as DNA, the CDR3 is TGCGCCAGCAGCCAGAGTAGGGATTCACCCCTCCACTTT.

This clone was seen a few times. The chain combines TRBV11-2 with TRBJ2-5; unclear D gene. Trimming shortened V by 5 bases and J by 9 bases, and 13 bases separated the two germline ends. Germline CDR1 is SGHAT and CDR2 is FQNNGV. This CDR3 region has 12 residues. CDR3 coding DNA: TGTGCCAGCAGCCCTGGCGATGGGTCCCAGTACTTC. Protein: CASSPGDGSQYF.

CDR3 DNA sequence: TGCGCCAGCTCCCTGGGGACCTCGGTAACAGATACGCAGTATTTT. Translating it yields CASSLGTSVTDTQYF. The V call is TRBV5-1, the J call TRBJ2-3; D may match TRBD1 or TRBD2 (5 bases each). Germline V gives CDR1 SGHRS, CDR2 YFSETQ. Trimming left V 7 bases short and J 3 bases short, with 18 bases between. CDR3 size: 15 residues.

V is TRBV7-3 and J is TRBJ2-6; D is unclear. The germline V and J ends were trimmed by 4 bases and 1 base, with 8 bases remaining between them. The CDR3 contains 15 residues. Germline CDR1 and CDR2: SGHTA and FQGTGA. The CDR3 DNA follows: TGTGCCAGCAGCTCAGGAACATCTGGGGCCAACGTCCTGACTTTC. This gives the protein CASSSGTSGANVLTF.

The J gene is TRBJ1-5, the V gene TRBV10-3; unclear D gene. This CDR3 region has 13 residues. Germline CDR1 is ENHRY and CDR2 is SYGVKD. Trimming pared 2 bases from V and 10 bases from J, leaving 12 bases between. The CDR3 region is CAISEALISPQHF. DNA of the CDR3: TGTGCCATCAGTGAGGCCCTAATCAGCCCCCAGCATTTT.

This clone was seen more than once but under ten times. The V and J genes are TRBV18 and TRBJ1-1, with D maybe TRBD1 (5 bases). V lost 4 bases and J 1 base, leaving 10 bases between the germline ends. The CDR3 runs to 14 residues. CDR1 is KGHSH and CDR2 is LQKENI in the germline V gene. The chain's CDR3 is CASSLKDRNTEAFF. The DNA for the CDR3 is TGTGCCAGCTCACTCAAAGACAGGAACACTGAAGCTTTCTTT.

The rearrangement links TRBV19 to TRBJ2-5, with 10 bases aligning to TRBD1. The V gene end was trimmed by 7 bases and the J gene end by 1 base; junction bases not matched to a gene: 6. The CDR3 contains 15 residues. Per the germline V gene, CDR1 is LNHDA and CDR2 is SQIVND (reference sequence). CDR3 coding DNA: TGTGCCAGTACCATCCGGGACAGGGGCCAAGAGACCCAGTACTTC. This encodes CASTIRDRGQETQYF.

This clone was seen repeatedly, ten times or more. V and J are TRBV7-9 and TRBJ1-2; TRBD1 is a possible D gene (5 bases). The CDR3 has 13 amino acids. Germline CDR1 and CDR2: SEHNR and FQNEAQ (reference sequence). Trimming left V 5 bases short and J 6 bases short, with 13 bases between. The CDR3 sequence is CASSTGTVHGYTF. The CDR3 nucleotides read TGTGCCAGCAGCACCGGGACGGTACATGGCTACACCTTC.

The gene calls are TRBV6-1 and TRBJ2-2, with a possible D match to TRBD1 (5 bases). The CDR3 is 15 residues long. Trimming removed 7 bases at V and 1 base at J, with 13 bases between. Germline CDR1 reads MNHNS; CDR2 reads SASEGT. The CDR3 region has the DNA TGTGCCAGCATGGTTTCAGGGCAGAACACCGGGGAGCTGTTTTTT. It encodes CASMVSGQNTGELFF.

The chain is built from TRBV4-3 and TRBJ2-1; the D gene is possibly TRBD1 (7 bases). This CDR3 is 17 amino acids long. CDR1 and CDR2 (germline): LGHNA, YSLEER. V lost 4 bases and J lost 5, with 21 bases in between. This chain's CDR3 is CASSRNTRQGGHNEQFF. The CDR3 DNA sequence: TGCGCCAGCAGCCGCAATACTCGACAGGGAGGACACAATGAGCAGTTCTTC.

The sample holds a few counts of this clone. The chain couples TRBV5-1 to TRBJ2-1; 13 bases line up with TRBD2. Germline lookup yields CDR1 SGHRS and CDR2 YFSETQ. The V gene end was trimmed by 4 bases and the J gene end by 8 bases; junction bases not matched to a gene: 12. The CDR3 is 17 residues long. The CDR3 reads CASSPGLAGEVGDEQFF. The CDR3 nucleotides read TGCGCCAGCAGCCCCGGACTAGCGGGAGAGGTGGGAGATGAGCAGTTCTTC.

The table lists this clone with a few counts. The J gene is TRBJ1-1, the V gene TRBV2, with a possible D match to TRBD1 (6 bases). The CDR3 is made up of 15 amino acids. V was cut by 7 bases and J by 0 bases, with 15 bases left in between. Germline V CDR1 and CDR2: SNHLY, FYNNEI. The DNA for the CDR3 is TGTGCCAGCATCTTTGGAAGGACAGTGAACACTGAAGCTTTCTTT. Translation gives CASIFGRTVNTEAFF.

This clone has a handful of counts. The chain's CDR3 is CASSVTSGRGQTSTDTQYF. The CDR3 nucleotides read TGTGCCAGCAGCGTGACTAGCGGGAGGGGACAAACTAGCACAGATACGCAGTATTTT. The chain is built from TRBV9 and TRBJ2-3, with 14 bases identical to TRBD2. CDR1 SGDLS and CDR2 YYNGEE come from the germline V gene. The CDR3 runs to 19 residues. Losses at the gene ends were 2 bases for V and 0 bases for J; bases not matched to a gene: 8.

In this sample, this clone turned up many times. A much larger clone sits a single nucleotide away, making a read error possible. This sample includes further DNA sequences coding for the same CDR3. CDR3: CAISEPQETQYF. As DNA, the CDR3 is TGTGCCATCAGTGAGCCCCAAGAGACCCAGTACTTC. The chain links TRBV10-3 to TRBJ2-5; no firm D call. Germline loops: CDR1 ENHRY, CDR2 SYGVKD. The CDR3 is made up of 12 amino acids. Trimming cost V 2 bases and J 1 base, with 2 bases left between them.

This clone has just a few counts. The CDR3 does not end in the conserved phenylalanine or tryptophan, so this is likely a read error. The DNA is left out, because the CDR3 cannot be placed on it with certainty; the CDR3 is given as TCRdb lists it. The V and J genes are TRBV29-1 and TRBJ1-1. The CDR3 has 10 amino acids, counting both end residues. In germline, CDR1 is SQVTM, CDR2 ANQGSEA. CDR3 amino acids: CSVEAGDLGV.

On this clone itself: A clone one base away is much larger, so this may be a read error. Distinct nucleotide sequences in the sample also encode this CDR3. This chain connects TRBV11-2 to TRBJ2-3; D is uncertain. V dropped 1 base and J dropped 4 bases, with 0 bases sitting between them. CDR1 is SGHAT and CDR2 is FQNNGV in the germline V gene. The CDR3 length is 11 residues. CDR3 amino acids: CASSLADTQYF. For the CDR3, the DNA is TGTGCCAGCAGCTTAGCAGATACGCAGTATTTT.

V gene TRBV6-5 combines with J gene TRBJ2-3, with D perhaps TRBD1 or TRBD2 (5 bases each). Germline V CDR1 and CDR2: MNHEY, SVGAGI. Between the trimmed V and J ends, which lost 8 bases and 4 bases, there was a span of 16 bases. This CDR3 spans 14 amino acids. CDR3 region: CASRRDHASDTQYF. The DNA of the CDR3 is TGTGCCAGCCGACGGGACCACGCATCAGATACGCAGTATTTT.

This clone has a handful of counts. The V and J genes are TRBV25-1 and TRBJ2-1, with D perhaps matching TRBD1 (6 bases). The V end was cut by 11 bases, the J end by 6 bases, with 23 bases between. Germline V gene data show CDR1 as MGHDK and CDR2 as SYGVNS. The CDR3 is 15 amino acids. The DNA of the CDR3 is TGTGCCTCTTCAGGGGCAAGATTACCCAGCAATGAGCAGTTCTTC. Protein product: CASSGARLPSNEQFF.

The rearrangement links TRBV30 to TRBJ1-6; D might be TRBD1 (5 bases). The CDR3 runs to 14 residues. CDR1 is GTSNPN and CDR2 is SVGIG in the germline V gene (reference sequence). V gave up 0 bases and J gave up 8 bases, with 11 bases separating them. The CDR3 loop is CAWSVRQGDSPLHF. The CDR3 DNA sequence: TGTGCCTGGAGTGTCCGTCAGGGAGATTCACCCCTCCACTTT.

This clone turned up a few times. The chain combines TRBV7-9 with TRBJ2-3; no clear D. The CDR3 covers 11 residues. V was clipped by 9 bases and J by 4 bases, with 8 bases between them. CDR1 is SEHNR, CDR2 FQNEAQ, per germline (reference sequence). The CDR3 protein is CASGLSDTQYF. The CDR3 DNA reads as TGTGCCAGTGGGTTATCAGATACGCAGTATTTT. Combining the CDR3 with reference TRBV7-9 and TRBJ2-3 gives the whole variable domain DTGVSQNPRHKITKRGQNVTFRCDPISEHNRLYWYRQTLGQGPEFLTYFQNEAQLEKSRLLSDRFSAERPKGSFSTLEIQRTEQGDSAMYLCASGLSDTQYFGPGTRLTVL.